This T cell receptor beta chain was captured in a study of long-term antiretroviral therapy in people with HIV. Across the study: By about a decade, the earliest samples predate the 2015 immediate-ART recommendation.

CDR3 length equals 14 residues. Germline assignment: CDR1 SEHNR and CDR2 FQNEAQ (reference sequence). Trimming removed 2 bases at V and 3 bases at J, with 11 bases between. Study outcomes and limitations: Before ART, certain clones expanded, and these dominated the repertoire at all time points. Repertoires looked antigen-experienced, with only a slight naive shift after ART.

The immunoSEQ assay was v3.0, run at survey level. Profiling relied on immunoSEQ multiplex PCR, and the TCRdb table lists in-frame clones only, not all of them. The sample carries roughly 20,000 clones, 86% recorded once. This clone has only a few counts. The antigen remains undetermined. The samples comprised roughly 0.9-11 million cryopreserved PBMC ahead of DNA extraction. Sequenced material: unsorted PBMCs, taken 0.5 years after starting antiretroviral therapy. The genes are TRBV7-9 and TRBJ2-7; D possibly corresponds to TRBD1 (6 bases). This clonotype was obtained from a man in his forties with HIV. CDR3 sequence: CASSLPGQNYEQYF. The CDR3 nucleotides are TGTGCCAGCAGCTTACCTGGACAGAACTACGAGCAGTACTTC.